The present entry profiles one T cell receptor beta chain with its context. This CDR3 is built from 16 residues. Germline CDR1 MDHEN, CDR2 SYDVKM. V shed 5 bases, J shed 0 bases, and the junction held 7 bases outside the gene matches. The record originates from a study of shared clonotypes between healthy human individuals. Sequenced by immunoSEQ multiplex PCR; TCRdb stores in-frame clones only, minus some. The sample includes fewer than 650,000 clones, over 65% of them seen just once. The origin of this receptor is a woman aged 40 to 50 in good health. Some clones in this sample may be carry-over from other donors' samples. The chain has TRBV28 and TRBJ1-3, with TRBD1 matching over 7 bases. The sequencing sample was made of PBMCs. CDR3 in amino acids: CASSPTTGISGNTIYF. The CDR3 region has the DNA TGTGCCAGCAGTCCAACGACAGGGATCTCTGGAAACACCATATATTTT.